The 2 T cell receptor beta chains below were found in one sample sequenced in a study of graft-versus-host responses after intestinal transplantation. Libraries were prepared by immunoSEQ multiplex PCR; TCRdb keeps only in-frame clonotypes and omits some of them. The sample lists tens of thousands of clones, about 80% seen once, with around 20% in the top ten. No cognate antigen is known for these TCRs. This material consisted of unstimulated CD8+ T cells sorted from spleen or lymph node cells, taken before intestinal transplant. The receptors here all came from a human donor who received an intestinal transplant.

The rearrangement joins TRBV10-3 to TRBJ2-5, with 9 positions matching TRBD1. V was pared by 0 bases and J by 2 bases, with 4 bases of the junction left unmatched. This CDR3 is built from 16 residues. CDR1 is ENHRY and CDR2 is SYGVKD in the germline V gene. Written as DNA, the CDR3 is TGTGCCATCAGTGAGTCGGGACAGGGCCTGCAAGAGACCCAGTACTTC. Protein sequence: CAISESGQGLQETQYF.

The rearrangement joins TRBV7-9 to TRBJ2-7, with a weak D call TRBD1 (7 bases). The CDR3 contains 19 residues. The germline V and J ends were trimmed by 6 bases and 0 bases, with 27 bases remaining between them. Germline V gives CDR1 SEHNR, CDR2 FQNEAQ (reference sequence). The CDR3 DNA reads TGTGCCAGCAGTTCTAGGAGGGTACAGGGGTTCAAAACCTCCTACGAGCAGTACTTC. It yields the protein CASSSRRVQGFKTSYEQYF.